This TCR beta chain comes out of a study of tissue T cells after allogeneic stem cell transplantation (dated by TCRdb to between 2021 and 2024). Describing the broader study: Using research autopsies of patients with and without GVHD, plus mouse models of GVHD, the study profiled TCR beta repertoires across many tissues. The human part of the study was a prospective observational study with no blinding and no randomization. What the study reported, not specific to this receptor: Only a few T cell clones appeared in more than one patient, yet motif-based clustering showed tissue-specific repertoire signatures that were shared between patients. Within patients, how anatomically similar tissues were was a major factor shaping TCR repertoire composition, regardless of disease or transplant status. In both patients and mice, only a limited portion of the TCR repertoire detected in tissues was captured by blood and spleen T cells. The patient cohort was small and clinically heterogeneous, and sampling depth was acknowledged as a limitation. Which tissue TCRs were alloreactive or antigen-specific was not determined in the study, and some clones might have been persisting host cells.

What this sample's time point label stands for: mouse harvest day 14 after allogeneic transplant. Each mouse graft consisted of 10^7 T-cell-depleted bone marrow cells plus 10^6 splenic CD5+ T cells and was given by tail vein injection. A major MHC-mismatch B6 (H2b) into BALB/c (H2d) model was used to model mouse GVHD, and tissues were profiled at day 7 or 14. On day 7 or 14 post-transplant, mouse tissues and retro-orbital blood were harvested with separate sterile tools for each animal, and livers were flushed beforehand. Before genomic DNA isolation with the DNeasy Blood & Tissue Kit, mouse tissues were minced with razor blades in buffered saline. Preparation of the library involved the immunoSEQ multiplex PCR assay. Adaptive Biotechnologies performed the TCRbeta CDR3 sequencing at survey depth and reported CDR3 sequences, V/J genes, productive frequency and template counts. TCR beta CDR3 regions were amplified from genomic DNA instead of RNA. Regarding the original processing steps: Jensen-Shannon divergence was used to quantify pairwise repertoire overlap between tissues, with a value of 1 indicating complete divergence and a value of 0 indicating identical repertoires. Tissues were clustered by single-linkage agglomerative hierarchical clustering of pairwise JSD values and displayed as dendrograms. All patient samples were analyzed with GLIPH2 using simulation_depth 1000, kmer_min_depth 3 and cdr3_length_cutoff 8, and only groups containing more than two unique CDR3s were kept. In a standardized tissue-overlap score, Jaccard GLIPH-group overlap across patients was extrapolated to a standard repertoire size of 1000 clones. Linear mixed-effect models, with tissue as a fixed effect and individual as a random effect, were used to test how diversity related to clinical or experimental variables. As stored in TCRdb, this immuneACCESS dataset retains in-frame rearrangements with V and J assigned. A fraction of the clones does not appear; measured against another copy, unresolved V genes explain less than half of the discrepancy, and the remainder lacks a known reason. V and J calls and clone size come straight from that table; D and trimming were deduced from the DNA. A total of around 5,200 clones appear in this sample, approximately 30% of them only once. The top ten clonotypes cover around 4.3% of the sample.

This clone was observed a handful of times. No antigen is known for it. Note that gene names and germline sequences for this receptor are mouse ones. The read terminates 1 residue before the CDR3 end, so the remaining end is supplied by the germline J gene. Trimming at the junction amounts to 1 base on V and 1 base on J, and the germline ends lie 3 bases apart. CDR1 SGHSA and CDR2 FRNQAP are derived from the germline V gene. The CDR3 sequence holds 13 residues, the cysteine and phenylalanine included. The 36 bases shown cover part of the CDR3, and their frame starts at base 1. Recombination linked TRBV16 to TRBJ2-4; confidence is insufficient to name the D gene. Sequencing was performed on skin. The source of this sequence is a female BALB/c mouse given C57BL/6 T cells with graft-versus-host disease after an allogeneic hematopoietic cell transplant. CDR3 bases read: TGTGCAAGCAGCTTAGTAGGTCAAAACACCTTGTAC. Translation gives CASSLVGQNTLY. The full CDR3 reads CASSLVGQNTLYF.